This TCR beta chain was captured in a study of fetal regulatory T cell absence and autoimmunity. Overall study context: Without clinical diabetes, IPEX patients showed exocrine pancreas autoimmunity. Points from the study as a whole: In IPEX syndrome, oligoclonal enrichment was read as supporting prenatal antigen-driven autoimmunity in the pancreas. Broadly similar TRB gene family usage was seen in pancreas and cord blood.

The survey-level immunoSEQ assay was used. The protocol was immunoSEQ multiplex PCR, while the TCRdb copy is restricted to in-frame clones and leaves out a portion. The repertoire includes 95,000 or so clones, around 72% of them detected once, and 2% sits in the top ten. The V end lost 2 bases, the J end lost 2 bases, and 15 bases lay between the germline ends. The CDR3 covers 16 residues. Germline values: CDR1 SGHDT, CDR2 YYEEEE. Of note for this clone: What it recognizes is unknown.

Sequences were obtained from pancreas tissue. This sequence was found in a male donor with IPEX syndrome. The V gene is TRBV5-6, the J gene TRBJ2-3; TRBD2 might be the D (6 bases). Written as DNA, the CDR3 is TGTGCCAGCAGCTTCGGGAGACTCCTCCCCACAGATACGCAGTATTTT. Protein: CASSFGRLLPTDTQYF. Combining the CDR3 with reference TRBV5-6 and TRBJ2-3 gives the whole variable domain DAGVTQSPTHLIKTRGQQVTLRCSPKSGHDTVSWYQQALGQGPQFIFQYYEEEERQRGNFPDRFSGHQFPNYSSELNVNALLLGDSALYLCASSFGRLLPTDTQYFGPGTRLTVL.